The present T cell receptor (beta chain) was sequenced within a study of T cells expressing NK-cell markers. Study background: Most of the eight sequenced donors tested HCMV-seropositive; one tested seronegative.

The CDR3 consists of 16 residues. The germline CDR1 and CDR2 sequences are KGHSH and LQKENI. TCRdb reprocessed the 5' RACE reads, keeping one entry per CDR3 protein, no DNA. The sample includes about 260,000 distinct CDR3 sequences. This clonotype was obtained from a man between 18 and 35 years old in good health. Material for sequencing was blood T cells: a sorted CD56 or NKG2C T cell subset, CD4+ or CD8+ T cells, or bulk PBMC T cells (not recorded which). This chain joins TRBV18 and TRBJ2-3. CDR3 sequence reads: CASSQPQGTGTDTQYF.